The next 30 T cell receptor beta chains were all read from a single sample in a study of blood T cell repertoires in COVID-19. Clones were read by immunoSEQ multiplex PCR, and TCRdb kept only the in-frame ones, dropping some. The sample lists some 310,000 clones, around 91% occurring once. The sample comprised peripheral blood. The receptor source for this set is a woman in her thirties or forties with COVID-19, enrolled during active disease.

The chain employs TRBV27 and TRBJ1-6; TRBD1 might be the D (6 bases). Germline V CDR1 and CDR2: MNHEY, SMNVEV (reference sequence). Trimming took off 6 bases at V and 10 bases at J, with 22 bases between the two ends. The CDR3 spans 16 residues. The CDR3 is CASRTRGGAGRSPLHF. The DNA of the CDR3 is TGTGCCAGCAGAACCCGGGGGGGGGCAGGGCGGTCACCCCTCCACTTT.

This clone turned up a few times. CDR3 amino acids: CASSLSIGGRNSPLHF. Written as DNA, the CDR3 is TGTGCCAGCAGTTTATCTATCGGGGGTCGGAATTCACCCCTCCACTTT. V gene TRBV28 combines with J gene TRBJ1-6; possible D gene TRBD1, 5 bases. CDR1 and CDR2 from the germline V gene are MDHEN and SYDVKM. With 1 base removed from V and 7 bases from J, the gap between germline ends came to 14 bases. The CDR3 runs 16 residues.

This clone has only one observation. V is TRBV3-1 (or the pseudogene TRBV3-2) and J is TRBJ2-7; no definite D call. The CDR3 contains 14 residues. The germline V and J ends were trimmed by 4 bases and 1 base, with 11 bases remaining between them. Germline V lookup: CDR1 LGHDT, CDR2 YNNKEL (reference sequence). Here the CDR3 DNA reads TGTGCCAGCAGCCGGAGAATATCGTCCTACGAGCAGTACTTC. It translates to CASSRRISSYEQYF.

Only a few counts were recorded for this clone. This sequence joins TRBV28 and TRBJ2-3; the match to TRBD2 covers 9 bases. Germline CDR1 and CDR2: MDHEN and SYDVKM. The CDR3 has 15 residues. Trimming at V came to 4 bases and at J to 5 bases, leaving 7 bases not matched to a gene. The CDR3 sequence is CASSSRGRAVDTQYF. Here the CDR3 DNA reads TGTGCCAGCAGTTCACGCGGGAGGGCCGTAGATACGCAGTATTTT.

CDR3 protein: CASIAQEGRTQPQHF. The CDR3 region has the DNA TGTGCCAGCATCGCACAGGAAGGCCGCACTCAGCCCCAGCATTTT. This chain uses TRBV28 with TRBJ1-5; a possible D gene is TRBD1 (5 bases). This CDR3 has 15 residues. CDR1 is MDHEN and CDR2 is SYDVKM in the germline V gene. V was pared by 7 bases and J by 6 bases, with 19 bases between.

The genes are TRBV27 and TRBJ2-5, with a tentative D call TRBD2 (5 bases). Deletions cut 3 bases from V and 0 bases from J, with 14 bases between. This CDR3 spans 16 amino acids. CDR1 is MNHEY, CDR2 SMNVEV, per germline (reference sequence). CDR3: CASSLAGLGYQETQYF. The CDR3, as DNA: TGTGCCAGCAGTTTGGCGGGTCTGGGGTACCAAGAGACCCAGTACTTC.

This chain uses TRBV5-5 with TRBJ2-6; D remains ambiguous. Germline lookup yields CDR1 SGHKS and CDR2 YYEKEE (reference sequence). The CDR3 extends over 15 amino acids. The germline V and J ends were trimmed by 0 bases and 0 bases, with 4 bases remaining between them. The CDR3 spells CASSLGLSGANVLTF. CDR3 DNA: TGTGCCAGCAGCTTGGGTCTCTCTGGGGCCAACGTCCTGACTTTC. Full variable domain (missing parts from reference TRBV5-5 and TRBJ2-6): DAGVTQSPTHLIKTRGQQVTLRCSPISGHKSVSWYQQVLGQGPQFIFQYYEKEERGRGNFPDRFSARQFPNYSSELNVNALLLGDSALYLCASSLGLSGANVLTFGAGSRLTVL.

The J gene is TRBJ2-5, the V gene TRBV20-1; D not resolved. With 0 bases removed from V and 5 bases from J, the gap between germline ends came to 4 bases. Germline assignment: CDR1 DFQATT and CDR2 SNEGSKA (reference sequence). The CDR3 is 11 amino acids. CDR3 protein: CSAREAETQYF. Here the CDR3 DNA reads TGCAGTGCTAGAGAGGCCGAGACCCAGTACTTC.

This clone appeared once. The chain uses TRBV5-8 and TRBJ2-3; D might be TRBD1 (5 bases). The germline gives CDR1 SGHTS, CDR2 YDEGEE. The CDR3 extends over 15 amino acids. V lost 2 bases and J 4 bases, leaving 14 bases between the germline ends. The CDR3 region has the DNA TGTGCCAGCAGCTTACTCCTTCAGGGCTCAGATACGCAGTATTTT. Its protein is CASSLLLQGSDTQYF.

The chain carries TRBV30 and TRBJ1-5, with TRBD1 identical over 7 bases. CDR1 GTSNPN and CDR2 SVGIG come from the germline V gene (reference sequence). Germline trimming cut 1 base from V and 2 bases from J; bases unmatched to any gene: 5. The CDR3 consists of 15 residues. The CDR3 sequence: CAWSAMGQRNQPQHF. Written as DNA, the CDR3 is TGTGCCTGGAGTGCCATGGGACAGCGCAATCAGCCCCAGCATTTT. Supplemented by reference TRBV30 and TRBJ1-5, the full variable domain reads SQTIHQWPATLVQPVGSPLSLECTVEGTSNPNLYWYRQAAGRGLQLLFYSVGIGQISSEVPQNLSASRPQDRQFILSSKKLLLSDSGFYLCAWSAMGQRNQPQHFGDGTRLSIL.

V usage is TRBV28 and J usage is TRBJ1-3, with D perhaps TRBD1 (5 bases). The V and J ends lost 5 bases and 0 bases respectively, with 11 bases between them. The CDR3 has 15 amino acids. Germline lookup yields CDR1 MDHEN and CDR2 SYDVKM. CDR3 in DNA: TGTGCCAGCAGTCCAGGGTTGCGCTCTGGAAACACCATATATTTT. It encodes CASSPGLRSGNTIYF.

This rearrangement joins TRBV7-2 to TRBJ2-3; TRBD2 might be the D (6 bases). CDR1 SGHTA and CDR2 FQGNSA come from the germline V gene. The V gene lost 2 bases and the J gene lost 6 bases, with 12 bases spanning the gap. The CDR3 extends over 14 amino acids. The CDR3, as DNA: TGTGCCAGCAGCTTAAACGGGGGTATCGATACGCAGTATTTT. It translates to CASSLNGGIDTQYF.

The V and J genes are TRBV27 and TRBJ1-6; perhaps TRBD1 as D (6 bases). The CDR3 runs to 15 residues. V was trimmed by 5 bases and J by 5 bases, leaving 13 bases between them. Germline-derived CDR1 and CDR2 are MNHEY and SMNVEV (reference sequence). In DNA form, the CDR3 reads TGTGCCAGCAGTCCCGGGACATTGAATAATTCACCCCTCCACTTT. Translated: CASSPGTLNNSPLHF.

J is TRBJ1-5 and V is TRBV5-6; possible D gene TRBD1, 5 bases. The V gene lost 1 base and the J gene lost 5 bases, with 10 bases spanning the gap. This CDR3 is built from 14 residues. Germline CDR1 reads SGHDT; CDR2 reads YYEEEE. CDR3 region: CASSLRVGHQPQHF. The CDR3 region has the DNA TGTGCCAGCAGCTTGAGGGTGGGGCATCAGCCCCAGCATTTT.

The rearrangement links TRBV27 to TRBJ2-7; 10 bases line up with TRBD2. Germline values: CDR1 MNHEY, CDR2 SMNVEV (reference sequence). CDR3 length equals 14 residues. The V and J ends lost 7 bases and 1 base, in that order; junction bases with no gene match: 4. In DNA, the CDR3 is TGTGCCAGCACCTGGACTAGCGGATCCTACGAGCAGTACTTC. Its protein is CASTWTSGSYEQYF.

The count of this clone is one. CDR3 sequence reads: CASREREDGELFF. The CDR3 nucleotides are TGCGCCAGCAGGGAGCGGGAGGACGGGGAGCTGTTTTTT. This chain links TRBV5-1 with TRBJ2-2, with 9 bases fitting TRBD2. The CDR3 sequence is 13 residues long. The germline CDR1 and CDR2 sequences are SGHRS and YFSETQ. V lost 5 bases, J lost 7 bases, and 3 bases stayed unmatched.

The chain combines TRBV28 with TRBJ1-1, with a weak D call TRBD1 (5 bases). The germline V gene encodes CDR1 MDHEN and CDR2 SYDVKM. The CDR3 covers 12 residues. The V end was cut by 8 bases, the J end by 0 bases, with 7 bases between. The CDR3 protein is CASGQMNTEAFF. For the CDR3, the DNA is TGTGCCAGCGGACAAATGAACACTGAAGCTTTCTTT.

This clone was seen just once. The chain has TRBV18 and TRBJ1-5, with 7 positions matching TRBD1. V lost 2 bases, J lost 2 bases, and 3 bases stayed unmatched. This CDR3 is built from 15 residues. CDR1 KGHSH and CDR2 LQKENI come from the germline V gene. The CDR3 reads CASSPSTGGNQPQHF. The CDR3, as DNA: TGTGCCAGCTCACCATCTACAGGGGGCAATCAGCCCCAGCATTTT.

CDR3: CASSLQRYNEQFF. The DNA of the CDR3 is TGTGCCAGCAGTTTACAGCGGTACAATGAGCAGTTCTTC. The chain joins TRBV12-3 or TRBV12-4 to TRBJ2-1; the D gene is possibly TRBD2 (5 bases). This CDR3 spans 13 amino acids. V was cut by 2 bases and J by 4 bases, with 6 bases left in between.

The V call is TRBV9, the J call TRBJ2-7, with no clear D. The CDR3 is made up of 15 amino acids. V lost 0 bases, J lost 6 bases, and 16 bases lay in between. Germline V gives CDR1 SGDLS, CDR2 YYNGEE. CDR3 residues: CASSVGAQIGSEQYF. The CDR3 DNA reads TGTGCCAGCAGCGTAGGGGCACAGATTGGAAGCGAGCAGTACTTC.

The chain recombines TRBV5-1 with TRBJ2-7; weak D call: TRBD2 (7 bases). Trimming pared 0 bases from V and 5 bases from J, leaving 15 bases between. Germline loops: CDR1 SGHRS, CDR2 YFSETQ. The CDR3 covers 15 residues. CDR3 in amino acids: CASSLADLRGHEQYF. The CDR3 coding sequence is TGCGCCAGCAGCTTGGCCGATCTGCGGGGGCACGAGCAGTACTTC.

The rearrangement uses TRBV7-2 and TRBJ1-1; 7 bases match TRBD1. The CDR3 totals 14 residues. V was clipped by 5 bases and J by 5 bases; unmatched bases: 8. Germline assignment: CDR1 SGHTA and CDR2 FQGNSA. CDR3 protein: CASSAQTGWTEAFF. The CDR3, as DNA: TGTGCCAGCAGCGCCCAGACAGGGTGGACTGAAGCTTTCTTT.

The chain uses TRBV5-1 and TRBJ2-7; 7 bases are shared with TRBD1. CDR3 length equals 14 residues. J was trimmed by 4 bases and V by 5 bases; bases with no gene match: 9. In germline, CDR1 is SGHRS, CDR2 YFSETQ. The CDR3 bases are TGCGCCAGCAGTCCGACAGGGCGAGGGTACGAGCAGTACTTC. Its translation is CASSPTGRGYEQYF. Full variable domain (remainder filled in from reference TRBV5-1 and TRBJ2-7): KAGVTQTPRYLIKTRGQQVTLSCSPISGHRSVSWYQQTPGQGLQFLFEYFSETQRNKGNFPGRFSGRQFSNSRSEMNVSTLELGDSALYLCASSPTGRGYEQYFGPGTRLTVT.

This clone was picked up one time. The V call is TRBV3-1 (or the pseudogene TRBV3-2), the J call TRBJ1-5, with 8 nucleotides matching TRBD1. With 3 bases clipped from V and 7 bases from J, the junction kept 8 bases outside the gene matches. The CDR3 loop spans 15 amino acids. CDR1 is LGHDT and CDR2 is YNNKEL in the germline V gene (reference sequence). CDR3 sequence (DNA): TGTGCCAGCAGCCAGGCCTCAGGGGGCCTCCAGCCCCAGCATTTT. It codes for CASSQASGGLQPQHF.

The V and J genes are TRBV5-6 and TRBJ1-1; the D is unclear. The CDR3 has 15 residues. V shed 4 bases and J shed 8 bases, with 21 bases lying between them. CDR1 and CDR2 from the germline V gene are SGHDT and YYEEEE. The CDR3 bases are TGTGCCAGCAGCAGCTATCTCCGGGTCCATATAGAAGCTTTCTTT. Translating gives CASSSYLRVHIEAFF.

The rearrangement uses TRBV19 and TRBJ1-5, with TRBD1 as a possible D gene (6 bases). Germline V gene data show CDR1 as LNHDA and CDR2 as SQIVND (reference sequence). Trimming shortened V by 2 bases and J by 8 bases, and 16 bases separated the two germline ends. This CDR3 has 15 residues. The DNA for the CDR3 is TGTGCCAGTAGTATATTCTCGGGGGGCTTGGAGCCCCAGCATTTT. Its translation is CASSIFSGGLEPQHF.

The chain carries TRBV19 and TRBJ2-2, with D unclear. The germline CDR1 and CDR2 sequences are LNHDA and SQIVND (reference sequence). The CDR3 totals 14 residues. The V end was cut by 2 bases, the J end by 1 base, with 5 bases between. CDR3: CASSISLNTGELFF. The CDR3 bases are TGTGCCAGTAGTATAAGCCTGAACACCGGGGAGCTGTTTTTT.

The V gene is TRBV6-5, the J gene TRBJ1-1, with TRBD1 matching over 7 bases. The germline gives CDR1 MNHEY, CDR2 SVGAGI. V lost 6 bases, J lost 0 bases, and 7 bases stayed unmatched. There are 15 residues in the CDR3. CDR3 in DNA: TGTGCCAGCAGAGATACCGGGACAGTGAACACTGAAGCTTTCTTT. Residues: CASRDTGTVNTEAFF.

This clone was recorded only once. The chain joins TRBV19 to TRBJ2-2, with D unresolved. V lost 3 bases and J 0 bases, leaving 8 bases between the germline ends. The CDR3 extends over 15 amino acids. In germline, CDR1 is LNHDA, CDR2 SQIVND (reference sequence). DNA of the CDR3: TGTGCCAGTAGTATGGGCAGACCGAACACCGGGGAGCTGTTTTTT. Protein sequence: CASSMGRPNTGELFF.

This CDR3 is CASSVATLEAPGGTEAFF. CDR3 DNA: TGTGCCAGCAGCGTAGCTACACTTGAGGCCCCGGGGGGCACTGAAGCTTTCTTT. The chain couples TRBV9 to TRBJ1-1; a possible D gene is TRBD1 (5 bases). Per germline, CDR1 SGDLS and CDR2 YYNGEE. The CDR3 is 18 amino acids. The germline V and J ends were trimmed by 0 bases and 4 bases, with 22 bases remaining between them.